Below are 30 T cell receptor beta chains sequenced from a single sample in a study of blood T cell repertoires in COVID-19. Measured with immunoSEQ multiplex PCR; TCRdb has only the in-frame clones, and not every one. The table has roughly 30,000 clones, 81% seen once. Sample: peripheral blood. Every receptor here comes from an older woman with acute or convalescent COVID-19.

This chain links TRBV30 with TRBJ1-2; maybe TRBD1 (6 bases). V was trimmed by 4 bases and J by 0 bases, leaving 12 bases between them. The CDR3 spans 14 residues. Germline V CDR1 and CDR2: GTSNPN, SVGIG (reference sequence). CDR3 nucleotides: TGTGCCTGGACCAGACAGGTAGCTAACTATGGCTACACCTTC. As protein: CAWTRQVANYGYTF.

This sequence joins TRBV29-1 and TRBJ1-1; D not resolved. This CDR3 region has 11 residues. Germline-derived CDR1 and CDR2 are SQVTM and ANQGSEA. V was shortened by 3 bases and J by 1 base, with 3 bases between the two germline ends. The CDR3 region has the DNA TGCAGCGTTGACCAGAACACTGAAGCTTTCTTT. It specifies CSVDQNTEAFF.

There are a few counts of this clone. This chain connects TRBV28 to TRBJ1-2, with 9 bases identical to TRBD1. The CDR3 is 13 residues long. The germline V gene encodes CDR1 MDHEN and CDR2 SYDVKM. With 6 bases clipped from V and 7 bases from J, the junction kept 6 bases outside the gene matches. The CDR3 nucleotides read TGTGCCAGCAGAGCACAGGGGGCGCTTGGCTACACCTTC. Protein: CASRAQGALGYTF.

The V call is TRBV9, the J call TRBJ2-7; D is uncertain. The CDR3 sequence is 13 residues long. Trimming stripped 1 base from V and 1 base from J, with 6 bases between. In germline, CDR1 is SGDLS, CDR2 YYNGEE. The CDR3 is CASSVRESYEQYF. The CDR3 DNA reads as TGTGCCAGCAGCGTAAGAGAATCCTACGAGCAGTACTTC. Complete variable domain (other parts from reference TRBV9 and TRBJ2-7): DSGVTQTPKHLITATGQRVTLRCSPRSGDLSVYWYQQSLDQGLQFLIQYYNGEERAKGNILERFSAQQFPDLHSELNLSSLELGDSALYFCASSVRESYEQYFGPGTRLTVT.

The chain is built from TRBV24-1 and TRBJ1-4, with TRBD1 matching over 8 bases. Trimming took 3 bases from V and 8 from J; bases not matched to a gene: 7. Germline assignment: CDR1 KGHDR and CDR2 SFDVKD. The length of the CDR3 is 15 residues. The CDR3 DNA follows: TGTGCCACCAGTGATGCTGCGGGGACAGGCGAAAAACTGTTTTTT. It is translated as CATSDAAGTGEKLFF.

V gene TRBV12-3 or TRBV12-4 combines with J gene TRBJ1-6, with 9 nucleotides matching TRBD1. This CDR3 is 13 amino acids long. The trim removed 7 bases at V and 10 bases at J, leaving 5 bases unmatched. As DNA, the CDR3 is TGTGCCAGCACCACAGGGGGCGGGTCACCCCTCCACTTT. This sequence encodes CASTTGGGSPLHF.

V gene TRBV5-4 combines with J gene TRBJ1-1; 7 bases line up with TRBD1. V dropped 1 base and J dropped 5; count of bases not matched to a gene: 5. This CDR3 comprises 14 residues. The germline gives CDR1 SGHNT, CDR2 YYREEE (reference sequence). As DNA, the CDR3 is TGTGCCAGCAGCTTGAGGGGACAGATAACTGAAGCTTTCTTT. It translates to CASSLRGQITEAFF.

This rearrangement joins TRBV19 to TRBJ1-5; 8 nucleotides agree with TRBD1. The germline V gene has CDR1 LNHDA and CDR2 SQIVND (reference sequence). V lost 7 bases and J lost 2; bases outside the gene matches: 7. There are 15 residues in the CDR3. The CDR3 nucleotides read TGTGCCAGTACTCGGACAGGGTTGGGCAATCAGCCCCAGCATTTT. The encoded protein is CASTRTGLGNQPQHF.

This clone has only a few counts. This chain uses TRBV30 with TRBJ1-5, with 8 bases lining up with TRBD1. Germline V lookup: CDR1 GTSNPN, CDR2 SVGIG (reference sequence). Trimming removed 5 bases from V and 5 bases from J; junction bases left unmatched: 8. The CDR3 has 14 residues. CDR3 in DNA: TGTGCCTGGTCCCAGGACAGGGAGGATCAGCCCCAGCATTTT. Translating it yields CAWSQDREDQPQHF.

The chain joins TRBV6-5 to TRBJ2-7; 8 bases align to TRBD1. The CDR3 has 15 amino acids. In germline, CDR1 is MNHEY, CDR2 SVGAGI. Trimming cost V 2 bases and J 3 bases; bases outside gene matches: 6. The CDR3 loop is CASSYQGQGGYEQYF. DNA for the CDR3: TGTGCCAGCAGTTACCAAGGACAGGGAGGCTACGAGCAGTACTTC.

The gene calls are TRBV29-1 and TRBJ2-2; 7 bases fit TRBD1. The CDR3 loop spans 14 amino acids. CDR1 and CDR2 (germline): SQVTM, ANQGSEA. The V gene end was trimmed by 6 bases and the J gene end by 2 bases; junction bases not matched to a gene: 6. CDR3 region: CSVINRGNTGELFF. DNA of the CDR3: TGCAGCGTAATAAACAGGGGAAACACCGGGGAGCTGTTTTTT.

This clone has a single count. The chain is built from TRBV5-1 and TRBJ1-3; D gene uncertain. Germline V lookup: CDR1 SGHRS, CDR2 YFSETQ. The CDR3 is 14 amino acids. Trimming cost V 4 bases and J 0 bases, with 8 bases left between them. The CDR3 nucleotides are TGCGCCAGCAGCCTGGGGAGCTCTGGAAACACCATATATTTT. Its translation: CASSLGSSGNTIYF.

The chain is built from TRBV10-3 and TRBJ1-3; possible D gene TRBD1, 6 bases. The CDR3 length is 15 residues. Looked up from germline, CDR1 is ENHRY and CDR2 is SYGVKD. Trimming stripped 2 bases from V and 6 bases from J, with 14 bases between. The CDR3 reads CAISEGQGFENTIYF. The CDR3 DNA sequence: TGTGCCATCAGTGAGGGGCAGGGGTTCGAAAACACCATATATTTT.

V is TRBV5-5 and J is TRBJ2-7; the D gene is possibly TRBD2 (5 bases). From germline, CDR1 is SGHKS and CDR2 YYEKEE (reference sequence). Trimming took off 7 bases at V and 5 bases at J, with 16 bases between the two ends. The CDR3 spans 13 residues. CDR3 sequence: CASSIPGFNEQYF. The CDR3 bases are TGTGCCAGCTCCATACCGGGATTTAACGAGCAGTACTTC.

The J gene is TRBJ2-7, the V gene TRBV18; a weak D match, TRBD2 (5 bases). The germline V and J ends were trimmed by 3 bases and 0 bases, with 6 bases remaining between them. Germline V CDR1 and CDR2: KGHSH, LQKENI. CDR3 size: 13 residues. The CDR3 DNA reads TGTGCCAGCTCACCGGGGAGCTCCTACGAGCAGTACTTC. It encodes CASSPGSSYEQYF.

This clone was picked up a small number of times. The rearrangement links TRBV5-1 to TRBJ1-1, with 8 bases fitting TRBD1. The trim removed 4 bases at V and 3 bases at J, leaving 5 bases unmatched. There are 14 residues in the CDR3. CDR1 and CDR2 from the germline V gene are SGHRS and YFSETQ. CDR3 DNA sequence: TGCGCCAGCAGCACCCAGACAGGGGACACTGAAGCTTTCTTT. It encodes CASSTQTGDTEAFF.

The rearrangement joins TRBV5-8 to TRBJ1-1; 7 bases agree with TRBD1. With V trimmed by 3 bases and J by 5 bases, 10 bases remained unmatched. Germline V gene lookup returns CDR1 SGHTS and CDR2 YDEGEE. The CDR3 is 15 amino acids. The CDR3 DNA is TGTGCCAGCAGCTACTACGCCCAGGGGGAGACTGAAGCTTTCTTT. Amino acid sequence: CASSYYAQGETEAFF. The complete variable domain, with remaining parts taken from reference TRBV5-8 and TRBJ1-1, reads EAGVTQSPTHLIKTRGQQATLRCSPISGHTSVYWYQQALGLGLQFLLWYDEGEERNRGNFPPRFSGRQFPNYSSELNVNALELEDSALYLCASSYYAQGETEAFFGQGTRLTVV.

There are a few counts of this clone. This chain uses TRBV3-1 (or the pseudogene TRBV3-2) with TRBJ1-2; 7 bases fit TRBD1. The germline V gene has CDR1 LGHDT and CDR2 YNNKEL (reference sequence). The CDR3 runs 14 residues. Germline trimming cut 3 bases from V and 8 bases from J; bases unmatched to any gene: 9. The DNA of the CDR3 is TGTGCCAGCAGCCAGAGTCAGGGGGGCGTAGGCTACACCTTC. This gives the protein CASSQSQGGVGYTF.

This clone appeared once. The chain recombines TRBV21-1 with TRBJ2-7; the table's D gene call, TRBD2, was not cross checked with the DNA. TRBV21-1 has pseudogene status. This CDR3 is built from 12 residues. CDR3 bases: TGTGCCAGCAGCAGCCGAGGAGGCGAGCAGTACTTC. This gives the protein CASSSRGGEQYF.

This chain links TRBV2 with TRBJ2-3; the D gene is possibly TRBD2 (5 bases). The germline gives CDR1 SNHLY, CDR2 FYNNEI. This CDR3 is built from 15 residues. The V and J ends lost 7 bases and 1 base respectively, with 15 bases between them. CDR3 loop: CASTSEGLRTDTQYF. The CDR3 bases are TGTGCCAGCACTAGTGAGGGCCTCCGCACAGATACGCAGTATTTT.

This clone was observed a few times. V usage is TRBV5-5 and J usage is TRBJ1-6; 8 bases agree with TRBD1. Germline loops: CDR1 SGHKS, CDR2 YYEKEE (reference sequence). The CDR3 contains 16 residues. J was trimmed by 7 bases and V by 4 bases; bases with no gene match: 10. DNA for the CDR3: TGTGCCAGCAGCCCGGTCGGGGACAGGAACAATTCACCCCTCCACTTT. Amino acids: CASSPVGDRNNSPLHF.

This rearrangement joins TRBV10-2 to TRBJ1-5; a possible D gene is TRBD1 (6 bases). The V end was cut by 6 bases, the J end by 1 base, with 10 bases between. There are 14 residues in the CDR3. CDR1 is WSHSY, CDR2 SAAADI, per germline. In DNA, the CDR3 is TGCGCCAGCAGCCCCGACAGGAGCAATCAGCCCCAGCATTTT. Protein: CASSPDRSNQPQHF.

The chain combines TRBV5-8 with TRBJ2-7; possibly TRBD1 for D (6 bases). The CDR3 contains 15 residues. Trimming cost V 1 base and J 6 bases, with 17 bases left between them. Germline lookup yields CDR1 SGHTS and CDR2 YDEGEE. The chain's CDR3 is CASSLRTGLVGEQYF. DNA for the CDR3: TGTGCCAGCAGCTTGCGCACAGGGTTGGTCGGCGAGCAGTACTTC. Combining the CDR3 with reference TRBV5-8 and TRBJ2-7 gives the whole variable domain EAGVTQSPTHLIKTRGQQATLRCSPISGHTSVYWYQQALGLGLQFLLWYDEGEERNRGNFPPRFSGRQFPNYSSELNVNALELEDSALYLCASSLRTGLVGEQYFGPGTRLTVT.

The chain couples TRBV5-6 to TRBJ2-5; 13 nucleotides align to TRBD2. Trimming removed 3 bases from V and 1 base from J; junction bases left unmatched: 3. The CDR3 extends over 16 amino acids. Per the germline V gene, CDR1 is SGHDT and CDR2 is YYEEEE. DNA for the CDR3: TGTGCCAGCAGCTGGGGACTAGCGGGGCTCCAAGAGACCCAGTACTTC. It is translated as CASSWGLAGLQETQYF.

The chain combines TRBV10-3 with TRBJ2-1; no clear D gene. The germline gives CDR1 ENHRY, CDR2 SYGVKD. The CDR3 is 11 amino acids. V was cut by 5 bases and J by 8 bases, with 7 bases left in between. The CDR3 coding sequence is TGTGCCATCAGTTTATCCGATGAGCAGTTCTTC. It yields the protein CAISLSDEQFF.

The chain is built from TRBV24-1 and TRBJ1-1, with D unclear. Between the trimmed V and J ends, which lost 0 bases and 5 bases, there was a span of 18 bases. This CDR3 contains 17 residues. Germline V gene lookup returns CDR1 KGHDR and CDR2 SFDVKD. This CDR3 is CATSDLAASVRETEAFF. The CDR3 bases are TGTGCCACCAGTGATTTGGCAGCGTCGGTGAGGGAAACTGAAGCTTTCTTT.

This clone was found once. The J gene is TRBJ2-3, the V gene TRBV12-3 or TRBV12-4; TRBD1 is a possible D gene (6 bases). The V end lost 2 bases, the J end lost 3 bases, and 6 bases lay between the germline ends. This CDR3 has 13 residues. The CDR3 sequence is CASSLRGTDTQYF. The CDR3 nucleotides are TGTGCCAGCAGTTTAAGGGGGACAGATACGCAGTATTTT.

The chain recombines TRBV28 with TRBJ2-4, with TRBD1 matching over 9 bases. The CDR3 is 14 residues long. V trimming: 5 bases; J trimming: 4 bases; junction bases outside the gene matches: 3. CDR1 is MDHEN, CDR2 SYDVKM, per germline. The CDR3 region is CASSTGTGKNIQYF. The CDR3 DNA sequence: TGTGCCAGCAGTACCGGGACAGGGAAAAACATTCAGTACTTC.

The chain has TRBV2 and TRBJ2-3; 11 positions match TRBD2. The CDR3 is made up of 14 amino acids. Trimming took 10 bases from V and 3 from J; bases not matched to a gene: 6. Germline V gene data show CDR1 as SNHLY and CDR2 as FYNNEI. The CDR3 sequence is CAILAGGGTDTQYF. The CDR3 bases are TGTGCCATCCTAGCGGGGGGAGGAACAGATACGCAGTATTTT.

The rearrangement uses TRBV5-8 and TRBJ1-1; 8 bases map to TRBD1. J was trimmed by 3 bases and V by 4 bases; bases with no gene match: 14. Germline CDR1 and CDR2: SGHTS and YDEGEE. The CDR3 extends over 17 amino acids. For the CDR3, the DNA is TGTGCCAGCAGCCGCGGACAGGGCGTTGGAGGGGACACTGAAGCTTTCTTT. The encoded protein is CASSRGQGVGGDTEAFF.